The source of this TCR beta chain is a study of blood T cell repertoires in COVID-19. Study at large: Acute and convalescent COVID-19 samples came from the United States, Italy and Spain.

The germline V and J ends were trimmed by 2 bases and 5 bases, with 15 bases remaining between them. There are 16 residues in the CDR3. Germline loops: CDR1 ENHRY, CDR2 SYGVKD. The participants were between about 18 and 90 years old and came from 24 US areas. Donors in Cohort 3 who had recovered were those with two negative PCRs, healthcare professional clearance, or resolution of their symptoms. Only in-frame clones appear in the TCRdb table, and some are missing; sequencing was by immunoSEQ multiplex PCR. The data contain over 250,000 clones, roughly 91% of them singletons. The rearrangement uses TRBV10-3 and TRBJ1-4; maybe TRBD1 (6 bases). This receptor was taken from a man aged 35 to 55 who had recovered from COVID-19. Sequencing was done on a sample of PBMCs or T cells enriched from blood (not recorded which). The CDR3 protein is CAISETVIGGNEKLFF. The CDR3 DNA reads TGTGCCATCAGTGAGACGGTCATAGGGGGAAATGAAAAACTGTTTTTT.